This T cell receptor beta chain is from a study of cytomegalovirus exposure and HLA in healthy donors. Study conclusions and caveats: Associated with cytomegalovirus, according to the listing, were around 160 TCR beta chains. In vitro checks showed that a few CMV-associated chains really do target CMV antigens. A prior analysis recorded that most TCR beta V segments were productive about 87% or about 30% of the time. Sequencing depth across donors, presence/absence analyses assumed, was roughly uniform.

The PCR made use of 60 Vbeta and 13 Jbeta primers. TCRdb keeps only in-frame clones here, not all; method: immunoSEQ multiplex PCR. The table includes roughly 180,000 clones, less than 85% detected once. The CDR3 is 16 residues long. With 0 bases clipped from V and 5 bases from J, the junction kept 10 bases outside the gene matches. CDR1 is MGHRA and CDR2 is YSYEKL in the germline V gene. A note on this clone: Its antigen is currently unknown.

V and J are TRBV4-1 and TRBJ2-7, with TRBD2 identical over 7 bases. Material: PBMCs. This TCR was sampled from a girl between 5 and 17 years old in good health and CMV-seropositive. The CDR3 loop reads CASSQENGLGTHEQYF. CDR3 in DNA: TGCGCCAGCAGCCAAGAAAATGGACTAGGTACCCACGAGCAGTACTTC.